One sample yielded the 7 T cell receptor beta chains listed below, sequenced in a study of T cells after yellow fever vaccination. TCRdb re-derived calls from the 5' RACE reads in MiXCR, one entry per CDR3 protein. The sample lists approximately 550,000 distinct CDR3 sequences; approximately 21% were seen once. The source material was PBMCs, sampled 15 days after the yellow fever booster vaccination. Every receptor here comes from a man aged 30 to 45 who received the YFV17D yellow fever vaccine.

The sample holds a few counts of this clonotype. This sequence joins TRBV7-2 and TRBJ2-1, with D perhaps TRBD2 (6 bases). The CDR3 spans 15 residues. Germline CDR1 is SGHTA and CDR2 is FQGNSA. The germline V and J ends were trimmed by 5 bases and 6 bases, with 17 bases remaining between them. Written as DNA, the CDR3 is TGTGCCAGCAGCCCCAACGCGGGGCAAATCAATGAGCAGTTCTTC. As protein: CASSPNAGQINEQFF.

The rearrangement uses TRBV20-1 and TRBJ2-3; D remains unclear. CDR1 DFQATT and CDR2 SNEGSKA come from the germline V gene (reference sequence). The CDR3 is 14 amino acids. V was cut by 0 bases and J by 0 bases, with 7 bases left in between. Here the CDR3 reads CSARESTSTDTQYF. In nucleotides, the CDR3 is TGCAGTGCTAGAGAGAGTACTAGCACAGATACGCAGTATTTT.

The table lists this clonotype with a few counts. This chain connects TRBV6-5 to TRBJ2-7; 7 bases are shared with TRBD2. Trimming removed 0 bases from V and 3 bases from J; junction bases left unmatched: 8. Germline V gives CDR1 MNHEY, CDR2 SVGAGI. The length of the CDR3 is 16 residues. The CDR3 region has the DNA TGTGCCAGCAGTTACTCCCCGGGTCGGGGGGTCTACGAGCAGTACTTC. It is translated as CASSYSPGRGVYEQYF.

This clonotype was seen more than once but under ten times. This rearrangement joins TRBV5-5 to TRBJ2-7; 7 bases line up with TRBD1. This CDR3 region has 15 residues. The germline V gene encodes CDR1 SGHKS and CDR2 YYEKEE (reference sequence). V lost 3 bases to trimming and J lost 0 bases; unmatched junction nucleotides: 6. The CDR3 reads CASSSYTGVSYEQYF. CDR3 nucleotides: TGTGCCAGCAGCTCTTACACAGGGGTCTCCTACGAGCAGTACTTC.

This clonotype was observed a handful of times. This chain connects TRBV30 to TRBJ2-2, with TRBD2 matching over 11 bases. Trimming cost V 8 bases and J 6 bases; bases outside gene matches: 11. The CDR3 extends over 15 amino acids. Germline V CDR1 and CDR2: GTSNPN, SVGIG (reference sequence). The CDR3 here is CARATSGKEAGELFF. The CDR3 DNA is TGTGCCAGGGCGACTAGCGGGAAGGAGGCCGGGGAGCTGTTTTTT.

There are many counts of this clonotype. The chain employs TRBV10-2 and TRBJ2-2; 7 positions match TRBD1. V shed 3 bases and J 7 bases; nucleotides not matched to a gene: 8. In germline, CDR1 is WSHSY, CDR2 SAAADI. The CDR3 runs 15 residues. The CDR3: CASSERDSKGGELFF. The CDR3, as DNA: TGCGCCAGCAGTGAAAGGGACAGTAAGGGCGGGGAGCTGTTTTTT.

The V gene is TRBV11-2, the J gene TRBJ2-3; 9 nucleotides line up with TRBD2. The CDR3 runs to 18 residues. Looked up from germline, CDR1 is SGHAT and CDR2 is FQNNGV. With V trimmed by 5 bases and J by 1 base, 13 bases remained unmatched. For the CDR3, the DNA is TGTGCCAGCAGCCTGTGGGGGCGCGCGGGAGGGGGCACAGATACGCAGTATTTT. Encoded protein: CASSLWGRAGGGTDTQYF.